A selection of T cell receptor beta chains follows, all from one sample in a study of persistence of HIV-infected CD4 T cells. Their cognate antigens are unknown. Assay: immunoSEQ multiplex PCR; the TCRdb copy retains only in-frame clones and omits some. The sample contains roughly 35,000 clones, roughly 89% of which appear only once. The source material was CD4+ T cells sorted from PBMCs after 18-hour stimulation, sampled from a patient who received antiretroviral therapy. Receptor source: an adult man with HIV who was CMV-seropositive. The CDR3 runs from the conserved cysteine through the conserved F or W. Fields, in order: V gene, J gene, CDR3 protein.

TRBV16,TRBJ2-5,CASSQSTSGRGETQYF
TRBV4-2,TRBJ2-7,CASSPTRGRSSYEQYF
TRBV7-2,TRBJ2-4,CASSSSQVTGNIQYF
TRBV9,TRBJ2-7,CASSLGLAGGPGYEQYF
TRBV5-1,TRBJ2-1,CASSPSGTGPPNEQFF
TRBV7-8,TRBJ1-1,CASSTGTVSQSNTEAFF
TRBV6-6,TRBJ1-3,CASTLGLRGSGNTIYF
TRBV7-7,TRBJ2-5,CASSLAREQGRETQYF
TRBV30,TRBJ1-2,CAWSQTGGWGYTF
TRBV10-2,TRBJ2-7,CASSRDRAYEQYF
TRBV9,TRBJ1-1,CASSVVGQGGTEAFF
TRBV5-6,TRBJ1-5,CASSLGQGGPQHF
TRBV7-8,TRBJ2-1,CASSLRAGGPIQQFF
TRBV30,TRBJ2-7,CAWSGGPSSREQYF
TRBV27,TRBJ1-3,CASSLSRAGPGNTIYF
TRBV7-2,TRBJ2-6,CASSTGTGSGANVLTF
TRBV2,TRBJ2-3,CASTTPGPGSDTQYF
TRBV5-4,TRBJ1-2,CASREGGTHATYGYTF
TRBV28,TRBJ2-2,CASIDRGRTGELFF
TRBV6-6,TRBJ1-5,CASSYSGQGVRQPQHF
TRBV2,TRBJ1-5,CASSRGGSNQPQHF
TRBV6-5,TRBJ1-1,CASSYSAYRGTEAFF
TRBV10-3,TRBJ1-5,CAISPGQLNQPQHF
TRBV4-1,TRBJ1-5,CASSLNGWDSNQPQHF
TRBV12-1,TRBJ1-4,CASSPGQRMREKLFF
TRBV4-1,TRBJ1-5,CASSQDLSNQPQHF
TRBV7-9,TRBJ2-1,CASSPRGLESNEQFF
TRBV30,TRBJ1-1,CALMPVNTEAFF
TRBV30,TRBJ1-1,CAWSVIQDRLPAFF
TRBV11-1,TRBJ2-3,CASSQSSVDTQYF
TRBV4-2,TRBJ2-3,CASSQSDRRGADTQYF
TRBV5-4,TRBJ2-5,CASSFPRREGQETQYF
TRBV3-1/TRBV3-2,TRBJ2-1,CASSQEGTSGYNEQFF
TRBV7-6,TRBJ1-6,CASSYTGTNSPLHF
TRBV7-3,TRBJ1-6,CASSMDGYNSPLHF
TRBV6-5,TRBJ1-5,CASRTGYSNQPQHF
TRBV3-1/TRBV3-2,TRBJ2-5,CASSQEVGQQETQYF
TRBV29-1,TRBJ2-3,CSLTGTSGTDTQYF
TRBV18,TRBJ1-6,CASSQQGKDSPLHF
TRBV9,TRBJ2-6,CASSVLSGANVLTF
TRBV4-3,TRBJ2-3,CASSQALAAASTDTQYF
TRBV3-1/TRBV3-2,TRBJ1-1,CASSPTGTNTEAFF
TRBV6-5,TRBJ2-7,CASHPGGSTYEQYF
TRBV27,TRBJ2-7,CASRGGSGPSTYEQYF
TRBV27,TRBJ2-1,CASSLGGQVLSEQFF
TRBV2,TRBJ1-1,CASKKGGQDTEAFF
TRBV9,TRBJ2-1,CASSVGGREGSYNEQFF
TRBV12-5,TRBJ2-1,CASGLGASGRIEQFF
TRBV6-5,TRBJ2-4,CASRSGTGLKNIQYF
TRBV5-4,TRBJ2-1,CASSRFLTGANYNEQFF
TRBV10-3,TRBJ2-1,CAISPSTYNEQFF
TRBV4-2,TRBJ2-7,CASSQDQGRGAYEQYF
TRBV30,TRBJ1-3,CAWSRGDTIYF
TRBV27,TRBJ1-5,CASRGPYSNQPQHF
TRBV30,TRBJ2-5,CAWSKGIRETQYF